Below are 28 T cell receptor beta chains sequenced from a single sample in a study of shared clonotypes between healthy human individuals. Terminally differentiated effector memory CD45RA+ cells were left out of the naive CD8 fraction, which was CD45RO-negative and positively selected for CCR7. Using immunoSEQ multiplex PCR, the repertoire was profiled, and TCRdb retains in-frame clones only, with some absent. The table has around 2,000,000 clones, around 93% seen once; the top ten hold under 2%. Sequenced input: naive CD8+ T cells from PBMCs. The receptors here all came from a man aged 18 to 30 in good health. Some clones in this sample may be carry-over from other donors' samples.

The genes are TRBV5-6 and TRBJ1-1, with TRBD1 matching 9 bases. The CDR3 runs to 15 residues. Trimming cost V 0 bases and J 5 bases; bases outside gene matches: 5. Germline V lookup: CDR1 SGHDT, CDR2 YYEEEE. The chain's CDR3 is CASSLAGTGLTEAFF. The CDR3 DNA reads as TGTGCCAGCAGCTTGGCCGGGACAGGGCTTACTGAAGCTTTCTTT.

The chain has TRBV10-3 and TRBJ2-1; D gene uncertain. The V gene's germline CDR1 is ENHRY and CDR2 SYGVKD. Trimming removed 3 bases at V and 5 bases at J, with 5 bases between. This CDR3 is built from 12 residues. Here the CDR3 reads CAISDNNNEQFF. The CDR3 nucleotides are TGTGCCATCAGTGACAACAACAATGAGCAGTTCTTC.

Worth noting for this clone: Other DNA variants within this sample encode the same CDR3. The chain couples TRBV6-5 to TRBJ2-7; D might be TRBD1 (6 bases). This CDR3 has 13 amino acids. V was cut by 8 bases and J by 3 bases, with 14 bases left in between. Germline CDR1 and CDR2: MNHEY and SVGAGI. The DNA of the CDR3 is TGTGCCAGCTCCTATCAGGGGAGCTACGAGCAGTACTTC. Protein sequence: CASSYQGSYEQYF.

This chain links TRBV27 with TRBJ2-7; 9 bases line up with TRBD1. V gave up 3 bases and J gave up 6 bases; unmatched junction bases: 3. CDR1 is MNHEY, CDR2 SMNVEV, per germline (reference sequence). The CDR3 is made up of 13 amino acids. CDR3 protein: CASSFDRGGEQYF. CDR3 in DNA: TGTGCCAGCAGTTTCGACAGGGGGGGCGAGCAGTACTTC.

V is TRBV30 and J is TRBJ1-2; 8 bases align to TRBD1. V gave up 5 bases and J gave up 6 bases; unmatched junction bases: 14. The CDR3 loop spans 15 amino acids. Looked up from germline, CDR1 is GTSNPN and CDR2 is SVGIG (reference sequence). CDR3 nucleotide sequence: TGTGCCTGGGGATCCCCGGGACAGGCGGTGGATGGCTACACCTTC. Translation gives CAWGSPGQAVDGYTF.

The chain carries TRBV10-2 and TRBJ2-7; possibly TRBD2 for D (5 bases). The CDR3 has 12 amino acids. In germline, CDR1 is WSHSY, CDR2 SAAADI. The V gene lost 8 bases and the J gene lost 2 bases, with 10 bases spanning the gap. In DNA form, the CDR3 reads TGCGCCAGCGGTCCCGGGGCCTACGAGCAGTACTTC. It yields the protein CASGPGAYEQYF.

V usage is TRBV7-2 and J usage is TRBJ2-1; 8 nucleotides match TRBD1. This CDR3 comprises 15 residues. Germline CDR1 SGHTA, CDR2 FQGNSA. V lost 5 bases to trimming and J lost 5 bases; unmatched junction nucleotides: 8. DNA for the CDR3: TGTGCCAGCAGCCTTCGACAGGGGTTGAACAATGAGCAGTTCTTC. As protein: CASSLRQGLNNEQFF.

This rearrangement joins TRBV4-3 to TRBJ2-3, with 7 bases fitting TRBD1. J was trimmed by 1 base and V by 0 bases; bases with no gene match: 7. This CDR3 region has 17 residues. Germline CDR1 and CDR2: LGHNA and YSLEER. CDR3 coding DNA: TGCGCCAGCAGCCAAGATCTAAAGGGGGCCGGCACAGATACGCAGTATTTT. Residues: CASSQDLKGAGTDTQYF.

The chain combines TRBV5-6 with TRBJ2-5; D possibly matches TRBD1 or TRBD2 (6 bases each). The CDR3 length is 16 residues. Germline values: CDR1 SGHDT, CDR2 YYEEEE. The V gene lost 5 bases and the J gene lost 5 bases, with 22 bases spanning the gap. This chain's CDR3 is CASSSRGRGRWETQYF. The CDR3 DNA sequence: TGTGCCAGCAGTTCCCGAGGAAGGGGGAGGTGGGAGACCCAGTACTTC.

The chain is built from TRBV29-1 and TRBJ2-1, with D perhaps being TRBD1 or TRBD2 (5 bases each). Germline values: CDR1 SQVTM, CDR2 ANQGSEA. The CDR3 length is 13 residues. Trimming pared 7 bases from V and 0 bases from J, leaving 10 bases between. CDR3 nucleotide sequence: TGCAGCGCGGGGCCAGGCTCCTACAATGAGCAGTTCTTC. Amino acids: CSAGPGSYNEQFF.

The genes are TRBV10-3 and TRBJ1-6; D is uncertain. This CDR3 is 14 amino acids long. Per germline, CDR1 ENHRY and CDR2 SYGVKD. V lost 5 bases to trimming and J lost 7 bases, with 12 bases between them. The CDR3 DNA reads TGTGCCATCAGTACAAAAGGGCAGAATTCACCCCTCCACTTT. It yields the protein CAISTKGQNSPLHF.

The gene calls are TRBV5-1 and TRBJ2-1; 13 positions agree with TRBD2. The CDR3 loop spans 19 amino acids. Germline lookup yields CDR1 SGHRS and CDR2 YFSETQ. Trimming took 3 bases from V and 5 from J; bases not matched to a gene: 14. The CDR3 DNA reads as TGCGCCAGCAGCTCCGGACTAGCGGGAGCCGCAAGGACACACAATGAGCAGTTCTTC. It specifies CASSSGLAGAARTHNEQFF.

This sequence joins TRBV6-5 and TRBJ2-7, with 9 nucleotides matching TRBD1. Losses at the gene ends were 5 bases for V and 3 bases for J; bases not matched to a gene: 5. The CDR3 loop spans 14 amino acids. Per germline, CDR1 MNHEY and CDR2 SVGAGI. CDR3: CASSPWDRVYEQYF. In DNA, the CDR3 is TGTGCCAGCAGTCCTTGGGACAGGGTCTACGAGCAGTACTTC.

The genes are TRBV9 and TRBJ2-7; 9 bases align to TRBD1. The CDR3 is made up of 15 amino acids. With V trimmed by 4 bases and J by 5 bases, 10 bases remained unmatched. The germline V gene has CDR1 SGDLS and CDR2 YYNGEE. CDR3 bases: TGTGCCAGCAGCACCCACAGGGGGCTTTCCCACGAGCAGTACTTC. Translated: CASSTHRGLSHEQYF.

J is TRBJ2-1 and V is TRBV6-4; D is uncertain. The CDR3 totals 15 residues. CDR1 is MRHNA and CDR2 is SNTAGT in the germline V gene. V was pared by 0 bases and J by 2 bases, with 8 bases between. CDR3 amino acids: CASSDSSGPYNEQFF. The CDR3 DNA reads as TGTGCCAGCAGTGACTCGTCGGGTCCCTACAATGAGCAGTTCTTC.

The V call is TRBV18, the J call TRBJ2-1; 7 bases fit TRBD1. The CDR3 is 17 residues long. Germline assignment: CDR1 KGHSH and CDR2 LQKENI. The junction had 8 bases not matched to a gene; V was cut back by 3 bases and J by 0 bases. CDR3 DNA sequence: TGTGCCAGCTCACCCTCAAGTTGGGACAGCTCCTACAATGAGCAGTTCTTC. Translation: CASSPSSWDSSYNEQFF. The full variable domain, rest sourced from reference TRBV18 and TRBJ2-1, is NAGVMQNPRHLVRRRGQEARLRCSPMKGHSHVYWYRQLPEEGLKFMVYLQKENIIDESGMPKERFSAEFPKEGPSILRIQQVVRGDSAAYFCASSPSSWDSSYNEQFFGPGTRLTVL.

The rearrangement links TRBV4-1 to TRBJ2-1; 7 bases match TRBD1. Germline V gene sequence: CDR1 MGHRA, CDR2 YSYEKL. The CDR3 totals 15 residues. The V and J ends lost 6 bases and 4 bases, in that order; junction bases with no gene match: 9. The CDR3 loop is CASRPRQGMYNEQFF. CDR3 nucleotide sequence: TGCGCCAGCAGGCCCAGACAGGGAATGTACAATGAGCAGTTCTTC.

This clone was found once. The CDR3 sequence is CASSFVEGITEAFF. CDR3 DNA sequence: TGTGCCAGCAGTTTCGTGGAGGGTATCACTGAAGCTTTCTTT. The V and J genes are TRBV28 and TRBJ1-1; D gene uncertain. Germline V gene data show CDR1 as MDHEN and CDR2 as SYDVKM. CDR3 size: 14 residues. The V end lost 3 bases, the J end lost 4 bases, and 12 bases lay between the germline ends.

This chain connects TRBV28 to TRBJ1-3, with D possibly TRBD1 on 6 matching bases. CDR3 length equals 15 residues. The ends were cut back, 5 bases at V and 3 bases at J, with 14 bases in the middle. Germline values: CDR1 MDHEN, CDR2 SYDVKM. CDR3 in DNA: TGTGCCAGCAGTCTCAGAGGGGGATATGGAAACACCATATATTTT. Its protein is CASSLRGGYGNTIYF. Full variable domain (missing parts from reference TRBV28 and TRBJ1-3): DVKVTQSSRYLVKRTGEKVFLECVQDMDHENMFWYRQDPGLGLRLIYFSYDVKMKEKGDIPEGYSVSREKKERFSLILESASTNQTSMYLCASSLRGGYGNTIYFGEGSWLTVV.

V usage is TRBV7-9 and J usage is TRBJ2-3; a possible D gene is TRBD2 (7 bases). The CDR3 is 15 residues long. V was clipped by 4 bases and J by 1 base, with 12 bases between them. CDR1 and CDR2 (germline): SEHNR, FQNEAQ (reference sequence). The CDR3 coding sequence is TGTGCCAGCAGCTCCGGGGGGCCAGGCACAGATACGCAGTATTTT. This sequence encodes CASSSGGPGTDTQYF.

The CDR3 sequence is CASSLITGARDTQYF. CDR3 sequence (DNA): TGCGCCAGCAGCTTGATTACAGGGGCTAGGGATACGCAGTATTTT. This chain links TRBV5-1 with TRBJ2-3, with 7 bases that match TRBD1. The CDR3 extends over 15 amino acids. Trimming at V came to 1 base and at J to 6 bases, leaving 8 bases not matched to a gene. The V gene's germline CDR1 is SGHRS and CDR2 YFSETQ.

In the case of this clone: This specimen includes other DNA sequences encoding the same CDR3. This chain's CDR3 is CASSLWGLGSEQYF. Written as DNA, the CDR3 is TGTGCCAGCAGTTTATGGGGGCTAGGGAGCGAGCAGTACTTC. This sequence joins TRBV27 and TRBJ2-7; possible D gene TRBD1, 6 bases. Trimming left V 1 base short and J 6 bases short, with 13 bases between. This CDR3 comprises 14 residues. Germline CDR1 is MNHEY and CDR2 is SMNVEV (reference sequence).

Here the CDR3 DNA reads TGTGCCGGCACCCCATGGGGGGATTCCCCCTACGAGCAGTACTTC. It codes for CAGTPWGDSPYEQYF. This chain uses TRBV28 with TRBJ2-7, with D maybe TRBD2 (6 bases). CDR3 size: 15 residues. Germline CDR1 and CDR2: MDHEN and SYDVKM. Trimming pared 11 bases from V and 2 bases from J, leaving 22 bases between.

This rearrangement joins TRBV2 to TRBJ2-7; 8 bases agree with TRBD2. The germline V gene has CDR1 SNHLY and CDR2 FYNNEI. The ends lost 8 bases at V and 0 bases at J; junction bases unmatched: 6. The CDR3 extends over 14 amino acids. This CDR3 is CASERGKGSYEQYF. The CDR3 bases are TGTGCCAGCGAGCGGGGGAAAGGCTCCTACGAGCAGTACTTC.

This clone was detected once. The genes are TRBV7-9 and TRBJ2-5; 9 nucleotides align to TRBD2. This CDR3 spans 16 amino acids. Germline CDR1 is SEHNR and CDR2 is FQNEAQ (reference sequence). Trimming cost V 5 bases and J 4 bases; bases outside gene matches: 11. DNA for the CDR3: TGTGCCAGCAGCCACGTGGCGGGAGGGCCGAGAGAGACCCAGTACTTC. Translating gives CASSHVAGGPRETQYF. The full variable domain, rest sourced from reference TRBV7-9 and TRBJ2-5, is DTGVSQNPRHKITKRGQNVTFRCDPISEHNRLYWYRQTLGQGPEFLTYFQNEAQLEKSRLLSDRFSAERPKGSFSTLEIQRTEQGDSAMYLCASSHVAGGPRETQYFGPGTRLLVL.

The V call is TRBV27, the J call TRBJ2-1, with 7 bases lining up with TRBD2. Germline CDR1 is MNHEY and CDR2 is SMNVEV (reference sequence). This CDR3 spans 17 amino acids. With 1 base clipped from V and 6 bases from J, the junction kept 12 bases outside the gene matches. The CDR3 here is CASSLFQLATNLNEQFF. The CDR3 nucleotides are TGTGCCAGCAGTTTATTTCAACTAGCGACCAATCTCAATGAGCAGTTCTTC.

CDR3: CASSQPPPSGQTYEQYF. In nucleotides, the CDR3 is TGTGCCAGCTCACAACCCCCCCCTAGCGGGCAGACCTACGAGCAGTACTTC. The V gene is TRBV18, the J gene TRBJ2-7; TRBD2 matches at 8 bases. This CDR3 contains 17 residues. With 4 bases clipped from V and 2 bases from J, the junction kept 13 bases outside the gene matches. Germline V gene sequence: CDR1 KGHSH, CDR2 LQKENI.

This clone has a single count. This chain connects TRBV11-2 to TRBJ2-5, with a tentative D call TRBD2 (5 bases). V was trimmed by 5 bases and J by 12 bases, leaving 22 bases between them. This CDR3 comprises 14 residues. The germline CDR1 and CDR2 sequences are SGHAT and FQNNGV. The CDR3 reads CASSQKSPLLEKYF. The CDR3 DNA reads TGTGCCAGCAGCCAAAAATCCCCCTTACTAGAGAAGTACTTC. Filled out from reference TRBV11-2 and TRBJ2-5, the complete variable domain reads EAGVAQSPRYKIIEKRQSVAFWCNPISGHATLYWYQQILGQGPKLLIQFQNNGVVDDSQLPKDRFSAERLKGVDSTLKIQPAKLEDSAVYLCASSQKSPLLEKYFGPGTRLLVL.